Included here is one T cell receptor beta chain sequence, with context. The source of the sample is a study of T cell changes during pregnancy in multiple sclerosis. Generated by immunoSEQ multiplex PCR, the TCRdb table keeps only in-frame clones and is missing some. The repertoire includes tens of thousands of clones, about 90% of them detected once, and more than 0.55% sits in the top ten. This CDR3 contains 13 residues. With 5 bases clipped from V and 3 bases from J, the junction kept 1 base outside the gene matches. CDR1 and CDR2 (germline): MDHEN, SYDVKM. The chain links TRBV28 to TRBJ1-5; 7 nucleotides line up with TRBD1. This specimen consisted of CD4+ T cells from peripheral blood mononuclear cells, obtained before pregnancy. This sequence was found in a female donor with multiple sclerosis, enrolled in a pregnancy study. CDR3 nucleotides: TGTGCCAGCAGTGACAGGGTCAATCAGCCCCAGCATTTT. Amino acid sequence: CASSDRVNQPQHF.